The present T cell receptor (beta chain) was sequenced within a study of blood T cell repertoires in COVID-19. As for the study in general: The analysed material was cDNA or gDNA that came from T cells, B-cell-depleted T cells, or PBMCs.

The CDR3 extends over 13 amino acids. CDR1 and CDR2 (germline): MDHEN, SYDVKM. V was cut by 3 bases and J by 3 bases, with 9 bases left in between. Clones were read by immunoSEQ multiplex PCR, and TCRdb kept only the in-frame ones, dropping some. The data hold around 160,000 clones, with around 81% observed a single time. The J gene is TRBJ2-7, the V gene TRBV28; D gene ambiguous. The sequence came from a woman between 40 and 50 years old with active or convalescent COVID-19. Sequenced: peripheral blood. CDR3 sequence (DNA): TGTGCCAGCAGTTTTGCAGTAAACTACGAGCAGTACTTC. Protein sequence: CASSFAVNYEQYF.